This T cell receptor beta chain is drawn from a study of vaccination and CD4 T cells after COVID-19 (dated by TCRdb to the early 2020s). Looking at the study overall: Convalescent patients had a positive SARS-CoV-2 result on nasal swab PCR, and of these patients, some 10 had mild disease and one had severe disease. In roughly nine COVID-19 convalescent patients and a handful of infection-naive healthy vaccine recipients, the spike-specific CD4+ TCR repertoire before mRNA vaccination was compared with the repertoire after mRNA vaccination. Participants received two doses of either the Pfizer-BioNTech BNT162b2 vaccine (n=8) or the Moderna mRNA-1273 vaccine (n=2). Post-COVID blood samples from convalescent patients were collected a median of about 110 days after diagnosis, with a range of 35 to 161 days. The time from the second vaccine dose to post-vaccine blood sampling had a median of roughly 70 days and ranged from about 12 to 250 days. Three convalescent patients gave samples both early after vaccination (day 14) and late after vaccination (days 161 to 241). Six males and four females were included in the convalescent cohort, with two Hispanic individuals, seven Caucasians, two Asians and one multiracial person represented. Results and caveats for the whole study, not just this receptor: Nearly all vaccine-specific clones in convalescent patients (304 of 307) were mono-reactive for SARS-CoV-2 spike rather than cross-reactive with common cold coronaviruses. Among the post-vaccine SARS-CoV-2-reactive clones in convalescent patients, a median around 90% showed up only after vaccination, which suggests vaccine-specific priming. The median number of SARS-CoV-2-reactive clonotypes rose from 20 to 25 after infection to roughly 40 after vaccination, but the change was not significant. Only a relatively small number of convalescent patients were included in the study, and early timepoints following natural infection were not analyzed.

The time point label, as the study defines it: late sampling 161 to 241 days after vaccination in three convalescent patients. The convalescent patients' positive SARS-CoV-2 PCR tests fell between March and December 2020, which was before the Alpha, Beta and Delta variants emerged in the United States. Ficoll-Paque Plus gradient centrifugation was used to isolate PBMCs from whole blood, and the isolated PBMCs were then either used fresh or cryopreserved at -140C. This clonotype was found a few times. Its antigen target is currently unknown. No much larger clonotype is one base removed from it; base qualities were not supplied. Library prep was done by PCR. Sequencing was performed on an Illumina iSeq 100. In the paper's pipeline: Non-productive sequences were removed, and CDR3s not starting with C, not ending with F or W, or shorter than 7 amino acids were discarded. Using R version 3.6.1, CDR3 homology was evaluated through Levenshtein distances (stringdist) along with unrooted phylogenetic trees (ape). TCRdb itself trimmed the public reads at Q25 with fastp, ran MiXCR and retained productive beta chains. Under each unique CDR3 protein, matching rows form one entry showing the most common genes and DNA. TCRdb, not the original authors, processed these V and J calls. The table for this sample lists 26,000 or so distinct CDR3 sequences; around 50% of them were counted only once. Jointly, the top ten make up around 5.2% of the sample.

The CDR3 spans 17 residues, from the cysteine through the phenylalanine. Of all the DNA, just the CDR3 is kept, 51 bases in frame from base 1. CDR1 and CDR2 are drawn from the germline V gene (reference sequence): DFQATT, SNEGSKA. Relative to germline, V is 6 bases shorter and J is 2 bases shorter, with 24 bases between their ends. The origin of this receptor is a human donor who had recovered from COVID-19. The sample in question was CD4+ T cells from blood, obtained about 7 months after SARS-CoV-2 vaccination. Rearrangement joined TRBV20-1 to TRBJ2-3; matching of 6 bases hints at TRBD2 as the D gene. The nucleotide sequence reads as follows: TGCAGTGCCCCGTCCGTGTCCCCGGGACTGATCACAGATACGCAGTATTTT. This encodes CSAPSVSPGLITDTQYF.